This T cell receptor beta chain was sequenced in a study of PD-1 blockade in classical Hodgkin lymphoma. This clone has just one count. Germline CDR1 and CDR2: MNHEY and SMNVEV (reference sequence). V shed 5 bases and J shed 4 bases, with 5 bases lying between them. This CDR3 comprises 11 residues. Each and every patient relapsed after autologous stem cell transplantation, and patients got differing brentuximab vedotin exposure. This table comes from immunoSEQ multiplex PCR, and its TCRdb copy is limited to in-frame clones, with some not included. This table holds 55,000 to 75,000 clones, about 93% found once.

The input for sequencing was peripheral blood mononuclear cells (PBMCs), taken at baseline. This TCR came from a human donor with classical Hodgkin lymphoma. The chain is built from TRBV27 and TRBJ1-2; D gene unclear. The CDR3: CASSPTYGYTF. Here the CDR3 DNA reads TGTGCCAGCAGTCCCACCTATGGCTACACCTTC.